Shown below are 20 T cell receptor beta chains from a single sample sequenced in a study of blood T cell repertoires in COVID-19. Only in-frame clones appear in the TCRdb table, and some are missing; sequencing was by immunoSEQ multiplex PCR. The table records 250,000 to 300,000 clones, roughly 87% of them present only once. The sequencing input was peripheral blood. The receptors derive from a woman between 50 and 59 years old who had recovered from COVID-19.

The J gene is TRBJ1-2, the V gene TRBV29-1; TRBD1 matches at 9 bases. Germline CDR1 is SQVTM and CDR2 is ANQGSEA. The CDR3 spans 14 residues. V lost 5 bases, J lost 2 bases, and 6 bases stayed unmatched. CDR3: CSVPGQGPNYGYTF. CDR3 DNA sequence: TGCAGCGTTCCGGGACAGGGTCCCAACTATGGCTACACCTTC.

This clone was seen a single time. The J gene is TRBJ2-7, the V gene TRBV28, with 9 bases identical to TRBD1. Germline V CDR1 and CDR2: MDHEN, SYDVKM. The junction had 23 bases not matched to a gene; V was cut back by 6 bases and J by 2 bases. The CDR3 is 20 residues long. In DNA, the CDR3 is TGTGCCAGCAGCCCCCTCTTATTAACCGGGACAGGGTTAAGTCCCTACGAGCAGTACTTC. This gives the protein CASSPLLLTGTGLSPYEQYF.

CDR3 coding DNA: TGTGCCCGAGAGGGCGGCACAGATACGCAGTATTTT. This sequence encodes CAREGGTDTQYF. This sequence joins TRBV30 and TRBJ2-3; a weak D match, TRBD2 (5 bases). This CDR3 is 12 amino acids long. V was trimmed by 8 bases and J by 1 base, leaving 10 bases between them. Per the germline V gene, CDR1 is GTSNPN and CDR2 is SVGIG (reference sequence).

The chain joins TRBV5-1 to TRBJ1-2; tentatively, D is TRBD1 (5 bases). Germline assignment: CDR1 SGHRS and CDR2 YFSETQ. This CDR3 has 15 residues. V gave up 2 bases and J gave up 4 bases, with 15 bases separating them. This CDR3 is CASSLEGVLGYGYTF. The DNA for the CDR3 is TGCGCCAGCAGCTTAGAAGGGGTTCTGGGCTATGGCTACACCTTC.

The chain recombines TRBV4-2 with TRBJ1-3, with 7 nucleotides matching TRBD1. J was trimmed by 4 bases and V by 3 bases; bases with no gene match: 9. CDR3 length equals 16 residues. Germline CDR1 LGHNA, CDR2 YNFKEQ. CDR3 bases: TGTGCCAGCAGCCAGGACACAGGGGTTCAAGGAAACACCATATATTTT. Protein: CASSQDTGVQGNTIYF.

This chain connects TRBV7-9 to TRBJ2-7, with no clear D. With 3 bases removed from V and 6 bases from J, the gap between germline ends came to 9 bases. CDR3 size: 12 residues. Per germline, CDR1 SEHNR and CDR2 FQNEAQ (reference sequence). The CDR3 sequence is CASSFPNFEQYF. The CDR3 DNA follows: TGTGCCAGCAGCTTCCCTAATTTCGAGCAGTACTTC.

The genes are TRBV28 and TRBJ1-5, with a tentative D call TRBD1 (5 bases). The CDR3 has 17 amino acids. Germline V gene data show CDR1 as MDHEN and CDR2 as SYDVKM. Between the trimmed V and J ends, which lost 7 bases and 0 bases, there was a span of 19 bases. CDR3 protein: CASTGVAGIYSNQPQHF. The DNA of the CDR3 is TGTGCCAGCACCGGTGTGGCAGGGATTTATAGCAATCAGCCCCAGCATTTT.

This sequence joins TRBV19 and TRBJ1-1, with D unclear. The CDR3 has 14 residues. Trimming removed 2 bases from V and 1 base from J, with 8 bases in between. CDR1 LNHDA and CDR2 SQIVND come from the germline V gene (reference sequence). The CDR3 sequence is CASSIREWNTEAFF. The CDR3 nucleotides read TGTGCCAGTAGTATAAGGGAGTGGAACACTGAAGCTTTCTTT.

The chain uses TRBV9 and TRBJ2-3; no clear D. Trimming removed 0 bases from V and 1 base from J, with 9 bases in between. The CDR3 consists of 15 residues. The V gene's germline CDR1 is SGDLS and CDR2 YYNGEE. The CDR3 DNA reads TGTGCCAGCAGCGTAGGAGATGATCGCACAGATACGCAGTATTTT. Its protein is CASSVGDDRTDTQYF.

The V call is TRBV19, the J call TRBJ2-1; D ambiguous. Germline assignment: CDR1 LNHDA and CDR2 SQIVND (reference sequence). V gave up 3 bases and J gave up 4 bases, with 10 bases separating them. The CDR3 is 14 amino acids. The CDR3 DNA reads TGTGCCAGTAGTATTTCCAGCGATTACAATGAGCAGTTCTTC. This gives the protein CASSISSDYNEQFF.

The chain employs TRBV3-1 (or the pseudogene TRBV3-2) and TRBJ2-7; the match to TRBD2 covers 11 bases. Germline values: CDR1 LGHDT, CDR2 YNNKEL (reference sequence). Unmatched junction bases numbered 16, after V lost 3 bases and J lost 3 bases. The CDR3 sequence is 19 residues long. This CDR3 is CASSQGRGLAVPRGYEQYF. Written as DNA, the CDR3 is TGTGCCAGCAGCCAGGGAAGGGGACTAGCGGTCCCAAGGGGCTACGAGCAGTACTTC.

The CDR3 region is CASSKRAPQETQYF. The CDR3 DNA sequence: TGTGCCAGCAGTAAGCGGGCCCCCCAAGAGACCCAGTACTTC. V is TRBV6-6 and J is TRBJ2-5; TRBD2 is a possible D gene (6 bases). The V gene lost 5 bases and the J gene lost 1 base, with 11 bases spanning the gap. The CDR3 is made up of 14 amino acids. From germline, CDR1 is MNHNY and CDR2 SVGAGI (reference sequence).

In this sample, this clone turned up a few times. This chain links TRBV9 with TRBJ1-6; D unresolved. Trimming shortened V by 0 bases and J by 6 bases, and 7 bases separated the two germline ends. The germline CDR1 and CDR2 sequences are SGDLS and YYNGEE. This CDR3 comprises 14 residues. In DNA form, the CDR3 reads TGTGCCAGCAGCGTAGCAGGCCTTAATTCACCCCTCCACTTT. Its translation: CASSVAGLNSPLHF.

V usage is TRBV27 and J usage is TRBJ2-1, with 9 nucleotides matching TRBD2. Germline trimming cut 6 bases from V and 3 bases from J; bases unmatched to any gene: 3. The CDR3 loop spans 14 amino acids. Germline V gives CDR1 MNHEY, CDR2 SMNVEV (reference sequence). In DNA form, the CDR3 reads TGTGCCAGCAGCTTTAGCGGGAGCTACAATGAGCAGTTCTTC. Its protein is CASSFSGSYNEQFF.

The chain couples TRBV30 to TRBJ1-2; D gene uncertain. The V and J ends lost 2 bases and 8 bases respectively, with 12 bases between them. CDR1 is GTSNPN and CDR2 is SVGIG in the germline V gene (reference sequence). The CDR3 length is 12 residues. The CDR3 here is CAWSNDLGGYTF. CDR3 nucleotide sequence: TGTGCCTGGAGTAACGACCTCGGGGGCTACACCTTC.

The chain is built from TRBV30 and TRBJ1-3; no definite D call. Per germline, CDR1 GTSNPN and CDR2 SVGIG (reference sequence). V lost 4 bases and J lost 0, with 13 bases in between. This CDR3 spans 15 amino acids. The CDR3 is CAWTGVRDSGNTIYF. Here the CDR3 DNA reads TGTGCCTGGACCGGGGTTAGGGACTCTGGAAACACCATATATTTT. The full variable domain, its missing parts supplied by reference TRBV30 and TRBJ1-3, is SQTIHQWPATLVQPVGSPLSLECTVEGTSNPNLYWYRQAAGRGLQLLFYSVGIGQISSEVPQNLSASRPQDRQFILSSKKLLLSDSGFYLCAWTGVRDSGNTIYFGEGSWLTVV.

V and J are TRBV18 and TRBJ1-2; a weak D match, TRBD1 (5 bases). CDR3 length: 15 residues. Between the trimmed V and J ends, which lost 6 bases and 3 bases, there was a span of 17 bases. Germline loops: CDR1 KGHSH, CDR2 LQKENI. The CDR3 DNA is TGTGCCAGCTCTCGCGACCGGGGGGAGCACTATGGCTACACCTTC. Protein sequence: CASSRDRGEHYGYTF. Drawing the rest from reference TRBV18 and TRBJ1-2, the complete variable domain is NAGVMQNPRHLVRRRGQEARLRCSPMKGHSHVYWYRQLPEEGLKFMVYLQKENIIDESGMPKERFSAEFPKEGPSILRIQQVVRGDSAAYFCASSRDRGEHYGYTFGSGTRLTVV.

The chain has TRBV7-9 and TRBJ1-1, with D perhaps TRBD1 (5 bases). Trimming took 4 bases from V and 1 from J, leaving 10 bases between them. The germline gives CDR1 SEHNR, CDR2 FQNEAQ (reference sequence). CDR3 size: 14 residues. Here the CDR3 reads CASSSRGENTEAFF. CDR3 DNA sequence: TGTGCCAGCAGCTCCCGGGGGGAGAACACTGAAGCTTTCTTT.

The rearrangement links TRBV12-5 to TRBJ1-1; TRBD1 might be the D (5 bases). CDR1 LGHNT and CDR2 FRNRAP come from the germline V gene. Deletions cut 6 bases from V and 11 bases from J, with 13 bases between. The CDR3 is 11 residues long. Here the CDR3 reads CASGHRDFAFF. CDR3 coding DNA: TGTGCTAGTGGCCACCGGGACTTCGCTTTCTTT.

The chain combines TRBV18 with TRBJ2-3; TRBD2 matches at 11 bases. This CDR3 spans 16 amino acids. The junction had 5 bases not matched to a gene; V was cut back by 5 bases and J by 1 base. The germline gives CDR1 KGHSH, CDR2 LQKENI. CDR3 bases: TGTGCCAGCTCAGTACTAGCGGGAGATGGCACAGATACGCAGTATTTT. This encodes CASSVLAGDGTDTQYF.